Described below is a single T cell receptor (beta chain) sequence and its context. No cognate antigen has been identified for it. No clone much larger than this one lies a single base away; base qualities are absent. The sample is drawn from a study of blood T cell repertoires in COVID-19 (dated by TCRdb to 2019 to 2021). For the wider study: Collaborator samples came from the United States, Italy and Spain and covered acute and convalescent phases of COVID-19. The repertoires were released in a freely available public database meant as a resource for research on the immune response to SARS-CoV-2. The prospective study material was composed of cDNA or gDNA derived from T cells, B-cell-depleted T cells, or PBMCs. Deeply sampled blood TCRbeta repertoires from subjects exposed to, actively infected with, or recovered from COVID-19 were included in the dataset. Samples came from the ongoing ImmuneRACE study (first 160 participants) plus 1,254 subjects from 6 global collaborators. Where available, HLA class I and class II types were obtained from metadata supplied by the sample provider rather than from assay-based typing. Nearly every sample came with metadata listing a de-identified subject ID, COVID-19 status, age in years and sex. Broad study findings and their caveats: The amount of clinical and demographic metadata varied by source and participant and was provided uncurated.

The CDR3 contains 19 residues, cysteine and phenylalanine counted. Only CDR3 DNA is held: 57 bases, read in frame from base 1. Participants in the prospective study were aged about 18 to 95 years, lived in under 30 United States geographic areas, and enrolled through a virtual design. Cohort assignment in the prospective study relied on participant-reported clinical history from a screening survey and a study questionnaire. Recovered participants in ImmuneRACE Cohort 3 were defined by two consecutive negative NP/OP PCR tests, clearance by a healthcare professional, or resolution of symptoms. In the prospective study, whole blood, serum and a nasopharyngeal or oropharyngeal swab were collected from each participant by mobile phlebotomists. Additional blood draws and questionnaires over an approximately 2-month period could optionally be provided by prospective study participants. Before DNA extraction, blood samples from the prospective study were shipped at room temperature or frozen.

TCRbeta CDR3 regions were amplified from genomic DNA by means of the immunoSEQ Assay, a bias-controlled multiplex PCR. Processing in the source paper ran as follows. The number of nucleated cells in each sample was estimated by amplification of reference gene primers within the assay. Sequence reads were collapsed and filtered to measure the absolute abundance of every unique TCRbeta CDR3 rearrangement. Productive Simpson clonality was computed per sample as the square root of Simpson's diversity index over productive rearrangements. The clones in this table, taken by TCRdb from immuneACCESS, are in-frame only. Not every clone is retained; where verified, under half of the shortfall comes from an unresolved V gene, and the cause of the rest is unknown. The V and J calls and the clone size are those of that table, but D and trimming were determined from the DNA. This sample has about 440,000 clones in its table, and about 92% of those were observed once. 0.6% of the sample is in the top ten clones.

Source material: PBMCs or T cells enriched from blood (not recorded which). This receptor was taken from a man aged 18 to 30 who had recovered from COVID-19. The rearrangement joined TRBV21-1 to TRBJ1-6; the D call of TRBD1 is as the table states it, not checked on the DNA. TRBV21-1 is marked as a pseudogene. The CDR3 loop reads CASSSWTGRQVSYNSPLHF. The DNA sequence is given as TGTGCCAGCAGCAGCTGGACAGGGAGGCAGGTTTCCTATAATTCACCCCTCCACTTT.